This T cell receptor (beta chain) was obtained from a study of T-cell memory formation after mild COVID-19. Remarks on this clonotype: The target antigen is unknown.

TCRdb fed the 5' RACE reads into MiXCR, producing one record per CDR3 protein. The sample carries roughly 35,000 distinct CDR3 sequences, roughly 20% recorded once. General observations from the study: Researchers report contracting CD4+ clones mostly in CM and EM, with CD8+ clones in EMRA. The SARS-CoV-2 specificity of second-wave clones reaching peak at day 37 remained unverified.

Germline V CDR1 and CDR2: DFQATT, SNEGSKA (reference sequence). V lost 6 bases and J lost 5, with 19 bases in between. The CDR3 spans 14 residues. The sequenced sample consisted of PBMCs or a T cell subset sorted from them (not recorded which). The V call is TRBV20-1, the J call TRBJ2-5; D is undetermined. This clonotype was sampled from an adult who had mild COVID-19 (a few samples of this study predate the infection). Cell type and time point are not known. The CDR3 region has the DNA TGCAGTGCACAAGCCCCAGATAGTTTGGAGACCCAGTACTTC. It translates to CSAQAPDSLETQYF.